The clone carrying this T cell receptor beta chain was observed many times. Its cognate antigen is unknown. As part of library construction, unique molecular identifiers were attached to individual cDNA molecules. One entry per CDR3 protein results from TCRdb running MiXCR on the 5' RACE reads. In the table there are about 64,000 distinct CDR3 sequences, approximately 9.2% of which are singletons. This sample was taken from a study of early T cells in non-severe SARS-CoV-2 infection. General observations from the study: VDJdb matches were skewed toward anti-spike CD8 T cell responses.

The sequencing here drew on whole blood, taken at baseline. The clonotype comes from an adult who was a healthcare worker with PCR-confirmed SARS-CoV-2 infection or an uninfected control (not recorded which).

The CDR3 region has the DNA TGCAGTGCTAGTAAACTAGCATATGAGACCCAGTACTTC. Translated, it gives CSASKLAYETQYF. This sequence joins TRBV20-1 and TRBJ2-5, with D perhaps matching TRBD2 (6 bases). The V gene's germline CDR1 is DFQATT and CDR2 SNEGSKA (reference sequence). The CDR3 length is 13 residues. The V end was cut by 3 bases, the J end by 5 bases, with 13 bases between.